The entry below gives a single T cell receptor beta chain sequence along with its context. Its specificity is not known. These data are taken from a study of T-cell reconstitution after alpha-beta-depleted transplantation in children. The study's findings and limits: Recipient T cells and thymic progenitors that survived were the source of the high TCRbeta diversity seen at day 60 in some patients. By one year post-transplant, T-cell counts and diversity largely arose from T cells that were newly produced.

The CDR3 contains 15 residues. Trimming removed 5 bases at V and 7 bases at J, with 18 bases between. Germline lookup yields CDR1 SGHRS and CDR2 YFSETQ. Preparation of the TCRbeta library was carried out with unique molecular identifiers. One entry per CDR3 protein results from TCRdb running MiXCR on the PCR reads. The data hold about 540,000 distinct CDR3 sequences, with 25% to 30% observed a single time. The chain carries TRBV5-1 and TRBJ2-2, with a possible D match to TRBD2 (5 bases). This sequence originates from a boy under three years old with Wiskott-Aldrich syndrome, due to receive a stem cell transplant. This material consisted of PBMCs, taken before TCRalphabeta/CD19-depleted stem cell transplant. CDR3 sequence reads: CASSPVLRRGGELFF. The CDR3 coding sequence is TGCGCCAGCAGTCCCGTGCTGCGACGGGGCGGGGAGCTGTTTTTT.